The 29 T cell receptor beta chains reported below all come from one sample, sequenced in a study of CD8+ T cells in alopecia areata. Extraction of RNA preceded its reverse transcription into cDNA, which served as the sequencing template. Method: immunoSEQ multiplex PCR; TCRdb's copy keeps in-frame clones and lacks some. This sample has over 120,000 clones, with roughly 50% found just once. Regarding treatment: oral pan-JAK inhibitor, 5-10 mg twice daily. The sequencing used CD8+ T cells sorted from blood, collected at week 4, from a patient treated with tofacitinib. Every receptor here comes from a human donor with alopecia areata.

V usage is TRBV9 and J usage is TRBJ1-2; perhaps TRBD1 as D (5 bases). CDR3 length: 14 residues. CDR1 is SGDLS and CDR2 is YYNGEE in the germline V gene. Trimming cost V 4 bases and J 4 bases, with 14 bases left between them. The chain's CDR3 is CASSPGGSGYGYTF. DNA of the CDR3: TGTGCCAGCAGCCCGGGGGGGTCGGGCTATGGCTACACCTTC. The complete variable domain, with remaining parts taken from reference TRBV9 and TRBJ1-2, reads DSGVTQTPKHLITATGQRVTLRCSPRSGDLSVYWYQQSLDQGLQFLIQYYNGEERAKGNILERFSAQQFPDLHSELNLSSLELGDSALYFCASSPGGSGYGYTFGSGTRLTVV.

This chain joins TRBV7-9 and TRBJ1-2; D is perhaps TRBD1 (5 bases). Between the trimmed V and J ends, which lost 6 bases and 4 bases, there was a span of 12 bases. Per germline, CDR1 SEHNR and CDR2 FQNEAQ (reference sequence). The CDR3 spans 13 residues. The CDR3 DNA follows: TGTGCCAGCAGAGGGGACGCTGGCTATGGCTACACCTTC. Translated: CASRGDAGYGYTF.

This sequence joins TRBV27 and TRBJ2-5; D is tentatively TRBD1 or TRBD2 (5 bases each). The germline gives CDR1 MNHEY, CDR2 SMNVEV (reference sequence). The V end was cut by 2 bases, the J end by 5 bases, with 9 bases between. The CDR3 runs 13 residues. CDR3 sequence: CASSLGGVETQYF. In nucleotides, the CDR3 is TGTGCCAGCAGTTTAGGGGGTGTGGAGACCCAGTACTTC.

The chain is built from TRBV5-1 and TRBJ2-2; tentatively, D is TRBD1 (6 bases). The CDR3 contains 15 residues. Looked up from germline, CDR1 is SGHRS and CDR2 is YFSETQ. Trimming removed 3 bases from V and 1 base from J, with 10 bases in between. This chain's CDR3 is CASSSGTMNTGELFF. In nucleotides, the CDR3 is TGCGCCAGCAGCTCCGGGACAATGAACACCGGGGAGCTGTTTTTT.

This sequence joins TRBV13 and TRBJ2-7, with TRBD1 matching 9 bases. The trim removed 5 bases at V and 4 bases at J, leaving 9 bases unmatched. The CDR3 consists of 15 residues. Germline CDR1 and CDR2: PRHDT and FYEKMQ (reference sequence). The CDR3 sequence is CASSAASDRGYEQYF. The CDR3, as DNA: TGTGCCAGCAGCGCTGCTTCGGACAGGGGTTACGAGCAGTACTTC.

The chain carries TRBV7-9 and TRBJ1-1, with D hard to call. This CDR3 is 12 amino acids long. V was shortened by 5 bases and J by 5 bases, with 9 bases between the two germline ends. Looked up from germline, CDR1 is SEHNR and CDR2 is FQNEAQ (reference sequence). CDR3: CASSHGPTEAFF. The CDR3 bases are TGTGCCAGCAGCCATGGACCGACTGAAGCTTTCTTT.

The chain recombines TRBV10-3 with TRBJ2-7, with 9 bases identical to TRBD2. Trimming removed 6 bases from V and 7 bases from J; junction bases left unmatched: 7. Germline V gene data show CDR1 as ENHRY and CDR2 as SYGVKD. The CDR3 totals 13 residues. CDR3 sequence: CAISAGGSEEQYF. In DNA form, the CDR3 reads TGTGCCATCAGCGCGGGAGGGAGTGAAGAGCAGTACTTC.

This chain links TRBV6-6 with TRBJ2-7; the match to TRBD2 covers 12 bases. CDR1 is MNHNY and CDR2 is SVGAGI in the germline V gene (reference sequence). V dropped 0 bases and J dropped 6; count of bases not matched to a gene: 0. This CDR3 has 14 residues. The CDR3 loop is CASSYSTSGGEQYF. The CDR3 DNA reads TGTGCCAGCAGTTACTCGACTAGCGGGGGCGAGCAGTACTTC.

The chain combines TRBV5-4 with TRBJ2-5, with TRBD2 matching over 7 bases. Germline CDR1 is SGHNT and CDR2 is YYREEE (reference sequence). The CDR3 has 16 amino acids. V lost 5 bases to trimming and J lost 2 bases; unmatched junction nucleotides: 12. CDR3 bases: TGTGCCAGCAGAGCACTTGGTACCGGGGGGCAAGAGACCCAGTACTTC. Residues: CASRALGTGGQETQYF.

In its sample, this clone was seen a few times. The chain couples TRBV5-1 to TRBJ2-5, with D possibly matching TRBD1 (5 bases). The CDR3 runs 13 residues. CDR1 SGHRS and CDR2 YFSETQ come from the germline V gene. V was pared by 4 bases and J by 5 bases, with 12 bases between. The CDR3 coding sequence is TGCGCCAGCAGCGTGGCAGGGCCGGAGACCCAGTACTTC. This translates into CASSVAGPETQYF.

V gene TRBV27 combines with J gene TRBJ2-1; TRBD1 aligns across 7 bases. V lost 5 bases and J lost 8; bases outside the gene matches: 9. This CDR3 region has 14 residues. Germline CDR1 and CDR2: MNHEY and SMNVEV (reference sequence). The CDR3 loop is CASSLLDRVDEQFF. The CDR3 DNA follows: TGTGCCAGCAGTCTGTTAGACAGGGTAGATGAGCAGTTCTTC.

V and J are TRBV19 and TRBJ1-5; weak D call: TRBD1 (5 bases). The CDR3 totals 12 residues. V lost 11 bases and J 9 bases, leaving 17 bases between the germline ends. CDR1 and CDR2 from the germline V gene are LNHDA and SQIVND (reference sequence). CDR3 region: CASLGDQGPQHF. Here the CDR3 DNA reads TGTGCCTCCCTGGGGGACCAAGGGCCCCAGCATTTT. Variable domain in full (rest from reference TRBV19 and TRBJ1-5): DGGITQSPKYLFRKEGQNVTLSCEQNLNHDAMYWYRQDPGQGLRLIYYSQIVNDFQKGDIAEGYSVSREKKESFPLTVTSAQKNPTAFYLCASLGDQGPQHFGDGTRLSIL.

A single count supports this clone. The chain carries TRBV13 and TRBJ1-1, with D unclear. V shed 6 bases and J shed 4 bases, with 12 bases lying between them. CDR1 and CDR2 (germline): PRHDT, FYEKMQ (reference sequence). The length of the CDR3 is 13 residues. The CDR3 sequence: CASSPSLGTEAFF. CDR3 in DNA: TGTGCCAGCAGTCCCAGCTTGGGCACTGAAGCTTTCTTT.

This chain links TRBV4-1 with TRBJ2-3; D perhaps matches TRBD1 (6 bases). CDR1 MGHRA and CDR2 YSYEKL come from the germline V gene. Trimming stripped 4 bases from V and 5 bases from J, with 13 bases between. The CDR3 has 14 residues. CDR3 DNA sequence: TGCGCCAGCAGCCCCCGCACAGGGCTAGATACGCAGTATTTT. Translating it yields CASSPRTGLDTQYF.

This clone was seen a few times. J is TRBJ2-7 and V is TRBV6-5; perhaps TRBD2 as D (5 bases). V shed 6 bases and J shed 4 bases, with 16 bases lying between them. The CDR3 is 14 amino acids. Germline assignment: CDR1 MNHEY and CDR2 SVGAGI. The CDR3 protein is CASSPPGLNYEQYF. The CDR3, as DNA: TGTGCCAGCAGCCCCCCCGGACTTAATTACGAGCAGTACTTC.

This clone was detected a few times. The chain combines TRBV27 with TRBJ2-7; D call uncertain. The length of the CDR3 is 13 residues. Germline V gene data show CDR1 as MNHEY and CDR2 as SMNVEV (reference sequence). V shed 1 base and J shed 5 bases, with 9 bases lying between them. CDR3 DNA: TGTGCCAGCAGTTTATGGGGTGGGGACGAGCAGTACTTC. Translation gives CASSLWGGDEQYF.

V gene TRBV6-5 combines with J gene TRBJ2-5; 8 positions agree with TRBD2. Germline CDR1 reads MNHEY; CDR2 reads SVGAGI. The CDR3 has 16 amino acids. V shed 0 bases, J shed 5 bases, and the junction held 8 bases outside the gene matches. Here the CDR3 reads CASSYSTGGPVETQYF. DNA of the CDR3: TGTGCCAGCAGTTACTCGACGGGGGGGCCCGTCGAGACCCAGTACTTC.

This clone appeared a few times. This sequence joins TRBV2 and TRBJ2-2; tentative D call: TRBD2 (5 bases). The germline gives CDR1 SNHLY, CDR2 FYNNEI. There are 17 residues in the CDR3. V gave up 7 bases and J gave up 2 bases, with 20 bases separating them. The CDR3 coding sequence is TGTGCCAGCACCAAGTGGCGCGAGAGCGGCAACACCGGGGAGCTGTTTTTT. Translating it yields CASTKWRESGNTGELFF.

CDR3 in amino acids: CASSYSVHYGYTF. The CDR3 region has the DNA TGTGCCAGCAGTTACTCCGTCCACTATGGCTACACCTTC. V gene TRBV6-5 combines with J gene TRBJ1-2; the D is unclear. Per the germline V gene, CDR1 is MNHEY and CDR2 is SVGAGI. The CDR3 loop spans 13 amino acids. V was shortened by 0 bases and J by 3 bases, with 5 bases between the two germline ends.

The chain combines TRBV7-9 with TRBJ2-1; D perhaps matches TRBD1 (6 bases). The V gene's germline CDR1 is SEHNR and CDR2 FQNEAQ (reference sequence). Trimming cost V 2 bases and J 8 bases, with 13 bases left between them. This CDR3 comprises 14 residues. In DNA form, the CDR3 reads TGTGCCAGCAGCTTACAGGGGAGAGTTGATGAGCAGTTCTTC. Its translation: CASSLQGRVDEQFF.

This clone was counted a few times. CDR3 DNA sequence: TGTGCCAGCAGCTCTCCGGGCCTAGTGGACGAAAAACTGTTTTTT. It encodes CASSSPGLVDEKLFF. The gene calls are TRBV7-9 and TRBJ1-4, with no clear D. Trimming removed 4 bases at V and 8 bases at J, with 17 bases between. CDR3 length: 15 residues. Germline-derived CDR1 and CDR2 are SEHNR and FQNEAQ (reference sequence).

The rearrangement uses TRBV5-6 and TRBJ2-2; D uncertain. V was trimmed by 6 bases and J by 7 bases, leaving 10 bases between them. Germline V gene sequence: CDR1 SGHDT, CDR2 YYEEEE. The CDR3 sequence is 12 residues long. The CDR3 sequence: CASTDTLGELFF. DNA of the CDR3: TGTGCCAGCACTGATACCCTCGGGGAGCTGTTTTTT. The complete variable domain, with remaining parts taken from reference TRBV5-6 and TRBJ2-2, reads DAGVTQSPTHLIKTRGQQVTLRCSPKSGHDTVSWYQQALGQGPQFIFQYYEEEERQRGNFPDRFSGHQFPNYSSELNVNALLLGDSALYLCASTDTLGELFFGEGSRLTVL.

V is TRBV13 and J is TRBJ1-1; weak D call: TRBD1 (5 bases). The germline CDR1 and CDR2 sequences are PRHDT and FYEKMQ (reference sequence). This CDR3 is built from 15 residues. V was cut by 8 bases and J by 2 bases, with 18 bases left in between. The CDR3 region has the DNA TGTGCCAGCGTAGATCGGGGGGGAGGAAACACTGAAGCTTTCTTT. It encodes CASVDRGGGNTEAFF.

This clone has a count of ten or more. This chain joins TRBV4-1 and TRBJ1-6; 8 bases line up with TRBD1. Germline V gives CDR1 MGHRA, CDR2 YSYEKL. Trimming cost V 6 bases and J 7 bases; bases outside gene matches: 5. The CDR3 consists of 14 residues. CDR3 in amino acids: CASSLQGGNSPLHF. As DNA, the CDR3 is TGCGCCAGCAGTCTACAGGGGGGAAATTCACCCCTCCACTTT.

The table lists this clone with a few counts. The CDR3 DNA reads as TGTGCCAGCAGCCTAACCCCGGACACCTACGAGCAGTACTTC. Translated: CASSLTPDTYEQYF. The chain uses TRBV6-5 and TRBJ2-7; possibly TRBD1 for D (5 bases). The CDR3 totals 14 residues. The V end was cut by 6 bases, the J end by 2 bases, with 14 bases between. Looked up from germline, CDR1 is MNHEY and CDR2 is SVGAGI.

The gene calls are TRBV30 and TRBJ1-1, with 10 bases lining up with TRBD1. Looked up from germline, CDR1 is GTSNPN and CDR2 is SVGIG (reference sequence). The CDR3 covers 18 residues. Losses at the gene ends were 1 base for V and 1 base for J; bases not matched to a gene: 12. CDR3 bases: TGTGCCTGGAGTGGGATATCCGGGACAGGGGACAAGAACACTGAAGCTTTCTTT. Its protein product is CAWSGISGTGDKNTEAFF.

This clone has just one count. The CDR3 DNA reads as TGTGCCACCCGGGCAACTAGCACAGATACGCAGTATTTT. Protein sequence: CATRATSTDTQYF. The chain is built from TRBV15 and TRBJ2-3; no reliable D call. The V gene's germline CDR1 is LNHNV and CDR2 YYDKDF (reference sequence). The V end was cut by 8 bases, the J end by 0 bases, with 9 bases between. This CDR3 spans 13 amino acids. The full variable domain, with the rest looked up from reference TRBV15 and TRBJ2-3, is DAMVIQNPRYQVTQFGKPVTLSCSQTLNHNVMYWYQQKSSQAPKLLFHYYDKDFNNEADTPDNFQSRRPNTSFCFLDIRSPGLGDTAMYLCATRATSTDTQYFGPGTRLTVL.

The CDR3 DNA is TGTGCCAGCAGTTACTCGGCAGATAGCAATCAGCCCCAGCATTTT. Its protein is CASSYSADSNQPQHF. The rearrangement uses TRBV6-5 and TRBJ1-5; D is undetermined. CDR3 length: 15 residues. V lost 0 bases and J 0 bases, leaving 6 bases between the germline ends. Per germline, CDR1 MNHEY and CDR2 SVGAGI.

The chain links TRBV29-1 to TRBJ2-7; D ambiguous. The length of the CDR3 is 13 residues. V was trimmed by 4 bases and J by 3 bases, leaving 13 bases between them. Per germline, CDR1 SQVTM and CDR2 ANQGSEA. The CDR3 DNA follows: TGCAGCGTTGTTCCGGGTACAAACTACGAGCAGTACTTC. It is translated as CSVVPGTNYEQYF.